This TCR beta chain came from a study of regulatory T cells in long-lasting Graves disease listed by TCRdb under 2021. At the level of the whole study: Newly diagnosed Graves' disease patients had taken antithyroid drugs for less than 3 months. Persistent Graves' disease patients were compared with newly diagnosed Graves' disease patients by peripheral blood TCR sequencing and RNA sequencing. The study was conducted in China and was registered as a clinical trial. A total of about 35 samples underwent TCR sequencing, from around 13 patients with persistent Graves' disease and 20 patients with newly diagnosed Graves' disease.

Broad study findings and their caveats: Only the TCR beta chain was sequenced and analyzed. Peripheral blood alone was examined, since thyroid tissue, which constituted the primary lesion, could not be accessed. The authors acknowledged the small sample size as a limitation that may reduce accuracy. Persistent disease showed preferential use of TRBV28, TRBJ1-2 and TRBJ2-5, whereas newly diagnosed disease favored TRBV20-1 and TRBJ2-1. Compared with newly diagnosed patients, persistent Graves' disease patients had lower TCR Shannon entropy and fewer highly expanded clones, which suggests clonal expansion. More public clonotypes were shared among persistent patients (more than 2,500) than among newly diagnosed patients (966).

Libraries were built with multiplex PCR. TCRdb records Illumina HiSeq 4000 as the sequencer. TCR beta libraries were built with iRepertoire HTBI primers and Arm-PCR amplification of CDR3 regions. Before sequencing, the PCR products went through gel purification. On the study's bioinformatics: Across samples, roughly 60 TRBV and 13 to 15 TRBJ segments were identified and used for gene usage analysis of CDR3 amino acid clonotypes. Filtered high-quality paired reads were merged into contigs using COPE and FqMerger. BLAST was used to align contigs to the IMGT TRBV, TRBD and TRBJ reference genes, and CDR3 was defined following IMGT. Highly expanded clones were defined as clonotypes with a frequency above 0.1%. Repertoire diversity was measured by Shannon entropy, and V-J evenness by the Gini coefficient. Public clonotypes were defined as clonotypes shared by more than one individual. The public reads were reanalyzed by TCRdb: fastp trimming at Q25, MiXCR alignment, in-frame beta chains only. Entries are consolidated by CDR3 protein sequence, retaining the most common genes and DNA. TCRdb's processing, not the study's, gives the V and J calls here. Across this sample there are some 450,000 distinct CDR3 sequences, with over 15% seen only once. The ten top clones hold around 11% of the sample.

Trimming removed 3 bases from V and 0 bases from J, leaving 9 bases between the germline ends. Measured from the cysteine to the phenylalanine, the CDR3 is 14 residues long. Only the CDR3 region is kept as DNA, spanning 42 bases read in frame from base 1. According to the germline V gene, CDR1 reads ENHRY and CDR2 reads SYGVKD. In the case of this clonotype: This receptor's antigen is unknown. No base-level quality is on record; no much larger clone is a single base apart.

What the time point label conveys for this sample: newly diagnosed GD, antithyroid drugs for less than 3 months. For both TCR sequencing and RNA sequencing, RNA was extracted from PBMCs in TRIzol. The diagnosis of Graves' disease followed American Thyroid Association guidelines. Patients were recruited from an endocrinology department in Xi'an, China. From each patient, approximately 9.9 milliliters of peripheral blood was collected into an EDTA anticoagulant tube. Ficoll Paque Plus density gradient separation was used to isolate PBMCs, and no further T cell sorting was performed. RNA quality was checked with an Agilent 2100 Bioanalyzer and agarose gel, and concentration with a NanoDrop 2000. This sample was shared with a second study, whose subject was T cells in Graves' hyperthyroidism and ophthalmopathy. According to the second study: Stable Graves' hyperthyroidism was defined as the absence of progression to ophthalmopathy over 18 months of follow-up. Hyperthyroidism patients were newly diagnosed, had a disease duration of under 2 months, and were aged 18 to 65 years. The study excluded patients with uncontrolled infections, other autoimmune diseases, pregnancy or lactation. Diagnoses were based on clinical symptoms, serum thyroxine and TRAb, thyroid ultrasound and orbital computed tomography. The TCR CDR3 was subjected to a first round of RT-PCR using the HTBI primer set and the Qiagen OneStep RT-PCR kit. Most expanded thyroid clonotypes (frequency above 0.001) were also detected in blood, suggesting blood repertoires may reflect thyroid immune responses. A 13 V-J signature model separated ophthalmopathy from stable hyperthyroidism, with about 88% sensitivity and 81% to 83% specificity in cross-validation and 80%/75% in testing. In validation, the model predicted progression to ophthalmopathy with 60% to 71% sensitivity and less than 80% specificity, a median of 6.5 months before onset. A discovery cohort of approximately 100 patients, fewer than 50 with Graves' ophthalmopathy and approximately 57 with stable Graves' hyperthyroidism, was used to find distinguishing TCR V-J signatures. Prospective prediction of ophthalmopathy was tested in an independent validation cohort consisting of roughly 19 hyperthyroidism patients and some 16 patients who later progressed to ophthalmopathy. The roughly 90 discovery patients were divided at random into training and test sets in a 7:3 ratio. The study also compared thyroid tissue and blood T-cell repertoires from more than five Graves' hyperthyroidism patients. Following sampling, methimazole starting at 30 mg daily was given to hyperthyroidism patients, and high-dose intravenous methylprednisolone was given to ophthalmopathy patients. Libraries were constructed in a second round of multiplex PCR, after which size selection and purification were carried out. Sequencing of the libraries was done on an Illumina HiSeq2000 using paired-end 100 bp reads. Raw data were processed with SOAPnuke, discarding reads with adapters, uncalled bases, mean Phred below 15, or no exact constant-primer or identifier match. High-quality paired reads were merged with COPE v1.2.5, and unique nucleotide sequences were defined as clonotypes. Clonotypes were aligned to IMGT TRBV, TRBD and TRBJ reference segments using MiTCR v1.1. Analysis was restricted to V-J combinations with a frequency above 0.0001, which covered over 98% of repertoires. The TCS score was defined as F50 (clonal expansion) divided by E x V (chaos), with BLOSUM62-based TCRdist calculated between CDR3 peptides within each V-J. Welch's t-statistics and random forest reduced 500 to 650 V-J features to 13, which were used in a naive Bayes classifier (R e1071). No statistical method was used to set the sample size in advance, and investigators knew the group allocation. According to the paper, TCR Vbeta CDR3 sequencing was carried out on some 130 peripheral blood samples, which came from fewer than 50 ophthalmopathy, around 75 hyperthyroidism and approximately 17 progressor patients.

The V and J genes are TRBV10-3 and TRBJ2-7; the D gene cannot be resolved reliably. This TCR was recovered from a woman between 25 and 40 years old with Graves disease. Donor details come from another sample of the same person, matched by shared clones. This specimen consisted of peripheral blood mononuclear cells (PBMCs), obtained at new diagnosis, from a patient treated with antithyroid drugs. The nucleotide sequence is given as TGTGCCATCAGTGACAGGTCCACCTCCTACGAGCAGTACTTC. Its translation reads: CAISDRSTSYEQYF.